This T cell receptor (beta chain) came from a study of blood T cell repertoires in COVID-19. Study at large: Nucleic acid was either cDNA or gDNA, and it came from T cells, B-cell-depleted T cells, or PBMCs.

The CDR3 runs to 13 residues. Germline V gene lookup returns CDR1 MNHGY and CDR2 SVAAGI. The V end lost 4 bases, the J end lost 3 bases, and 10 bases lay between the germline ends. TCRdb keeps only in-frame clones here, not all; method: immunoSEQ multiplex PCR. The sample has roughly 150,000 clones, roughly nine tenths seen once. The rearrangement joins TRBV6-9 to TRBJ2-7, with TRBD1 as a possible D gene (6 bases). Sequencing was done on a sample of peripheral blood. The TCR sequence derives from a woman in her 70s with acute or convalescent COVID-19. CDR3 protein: CASSSLDSYEQYV. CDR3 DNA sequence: TGTGCCAGCAGTTCGCTGGACAGCTACGAGCAGTACGTC.